This T cell receptor (beta chain) derives from a study of cytomegalovirus exposure and HLA in healthy donors. Study findings and constraints: In a later analysis, TCR beta V- and J-gene trimming showed a link to a missense DCLRE1C variant.

In the PCR, 60 Vbeta and 13 Jbeta primers were used. Some clones are missing from TCRdb's copy, which holds only in-frame ones; the method was immunoSEQ multiplex PCR. Of just over 200,000 clones in the sample, roughly 68% were seen once. Note on this clone: Its antigen is unknown.

With 7 bases clipped from V and 3 bases from J, the junction kept 9 bases outside the gene matches. Germline V gene sequence: CDR1 SGHKS, CDR2 YYEKEE (reference sequence). CDR3 length equals 14 residues. Material for sequencing was PBMCs. This chain uses TRBV5-5 with TRBJ2-7; 8 positions agree with TRBD1. The receptor was isolated from a man between 35 and 55 years old in good health and CMV-seropositive. The CDR3 region is CASGLRDRNYEQYF. CDR3 coding DNA: TGTGCCAGCGGTCTGAGGGACAGGAACTACGAGCAGTACTTC.